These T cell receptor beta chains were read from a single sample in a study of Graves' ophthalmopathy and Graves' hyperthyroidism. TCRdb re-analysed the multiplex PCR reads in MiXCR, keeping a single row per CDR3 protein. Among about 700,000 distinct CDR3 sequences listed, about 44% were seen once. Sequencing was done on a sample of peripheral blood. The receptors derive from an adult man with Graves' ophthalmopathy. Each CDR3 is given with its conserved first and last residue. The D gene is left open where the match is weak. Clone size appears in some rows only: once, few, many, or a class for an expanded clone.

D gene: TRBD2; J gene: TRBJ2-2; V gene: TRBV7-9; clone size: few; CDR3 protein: CASSLTSGRAYGPGELFF; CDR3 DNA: TGTGCCAGCAGCTTGACTAGCGGGAGAGCCTACGGTCCCGGGGAGCTGTTTTTT
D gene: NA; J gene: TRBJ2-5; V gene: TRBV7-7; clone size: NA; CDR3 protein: CASSLRMDETQYF; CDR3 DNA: TGTGCCAGCAGCTTGAGAATGGATGAGACCCAGTACTTC
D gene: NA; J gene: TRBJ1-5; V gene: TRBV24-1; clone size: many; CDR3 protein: CATFGGQHSNQPQHF; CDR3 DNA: TGTGCCACCTTCGGCGGACAGCATAGCAATCAGCCCCAGCATTTT
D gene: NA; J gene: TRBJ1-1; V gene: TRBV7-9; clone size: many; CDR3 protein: CASSLITGGDTEAFF; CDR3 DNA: TGTGCCAGCAGCTTAATCACAGGTGGGGACACTGAAGCTTTCTTT
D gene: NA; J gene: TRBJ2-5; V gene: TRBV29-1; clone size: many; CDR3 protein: CSVGLAGETQYF; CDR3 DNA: TGCAGCGTTGGTCTAGCCGGGGAGACCCAGTACTTC
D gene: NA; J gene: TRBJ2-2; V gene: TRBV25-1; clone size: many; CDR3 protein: CASSFAGRGELFF; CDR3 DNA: TGTGCCAGCAGTTTCGCCGGTCGGGGGGAGCTGTTTTTT
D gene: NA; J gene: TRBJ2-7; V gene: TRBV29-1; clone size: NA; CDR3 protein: CSVGGKTVSYEQYF; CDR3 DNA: TGCAGCGTTGGGGGGAAGACGGTCTCCTACGAGCAGTACTTC
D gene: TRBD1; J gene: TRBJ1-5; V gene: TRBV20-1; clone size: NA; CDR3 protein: CSARDKDRAYQPQHF; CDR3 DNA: TGCAGTGCTAGAGATAAAGACAGGGCGTATCAGCCCCAGCATTTT
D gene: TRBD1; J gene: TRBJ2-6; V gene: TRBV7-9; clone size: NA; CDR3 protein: CASSPNRGRNSGANVLTF; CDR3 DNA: TGTGCCAGCAGCCCGAACAGGGGACGGAACTCTGGGGCCAACGTCCTGACTTTC
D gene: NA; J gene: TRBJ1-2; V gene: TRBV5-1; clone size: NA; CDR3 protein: CASSSASVYYGYTF; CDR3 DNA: TGCGCCAGCAGCTCGGCGAGTGTCTACTATGGCTACACCTTC
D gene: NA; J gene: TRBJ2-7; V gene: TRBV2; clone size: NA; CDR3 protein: CASSPADYEQYF; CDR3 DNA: TGTGCCAGCAGTCCGGCCGATTACGAGCAGTACTTC
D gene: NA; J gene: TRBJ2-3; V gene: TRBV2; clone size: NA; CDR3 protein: CASSVMFPNTDTQYF; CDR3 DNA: TGTGCCAGCAGTGTTATGTTTCCCAACACAGATACGCAGTATTTT
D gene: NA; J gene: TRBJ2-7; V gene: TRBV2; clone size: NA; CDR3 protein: CASSVTDNAYEQYF; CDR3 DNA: TGTGCCAGCAGTGTAACCGACAACGCCTACGAGCAGTACTTC
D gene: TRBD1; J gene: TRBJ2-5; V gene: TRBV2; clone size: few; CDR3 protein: CASGAPGQGQETQYF; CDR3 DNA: TGTGCCAGCGGAGCTCCGGGACAGGGCCAAGAGACCCAGTACTTC
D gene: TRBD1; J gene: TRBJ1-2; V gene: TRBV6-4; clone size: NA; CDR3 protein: CASSYDRDYGYTF; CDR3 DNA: TGTGCCAGCAGTTATGACAGGGACTATGGCTACACCTTC
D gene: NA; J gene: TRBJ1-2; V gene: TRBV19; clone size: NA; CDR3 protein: CASSLDGPRSFYGYTF; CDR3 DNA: TGTGCCAGTAGTTTGGACGGGCCTCGGAGCTTCTATGGCTACACCTTC
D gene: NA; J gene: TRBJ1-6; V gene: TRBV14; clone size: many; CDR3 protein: CASSLTQGTNSPLHF; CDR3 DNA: TGTGCCAGCAGCCTTACCCAGGGGACGAATTCACCCCTCCACTTT
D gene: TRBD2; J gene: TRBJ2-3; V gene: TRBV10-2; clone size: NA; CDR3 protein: CASRLAGGSTDTQYF; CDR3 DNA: TGCGCCAGCAGATTAGCGGGGGGCAGCACAGATACGCAGTATTTT
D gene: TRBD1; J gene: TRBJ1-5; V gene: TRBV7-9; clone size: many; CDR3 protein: CASSGQGMSQPQHF; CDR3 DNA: TGTGCCAGCAGCGGACAGGGGATGTCGCAGCCCCAGCATTTT
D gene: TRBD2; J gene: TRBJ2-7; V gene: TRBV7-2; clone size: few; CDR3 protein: CASSRTPSGNYEQYF; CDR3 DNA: TGTGCCAGCAGCCGAACACCCAGCGGGAACTACGAGCAGTACTTC
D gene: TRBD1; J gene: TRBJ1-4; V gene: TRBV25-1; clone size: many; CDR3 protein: CASRGQGPEKLFF; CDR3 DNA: TGTGCCAGCCGTGGACAGGGGCCTGAAAAACTGTTTTTT
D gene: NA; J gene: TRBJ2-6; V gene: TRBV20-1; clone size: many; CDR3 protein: CSASRDKGSGANVLTF; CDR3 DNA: TGCAGTGCTAGCCGGGACAAGGGCTCTGGGGCCAACGTCCTGACTTTC
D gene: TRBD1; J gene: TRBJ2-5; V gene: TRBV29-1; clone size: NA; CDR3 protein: CSVEPGTGETQYF; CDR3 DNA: TGCAGCGTTGAACCCGGGACAGGGGAGACCCAGTACTTC
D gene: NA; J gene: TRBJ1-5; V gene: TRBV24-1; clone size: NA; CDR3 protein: CASSQDSRRVQPQHF; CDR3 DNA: TGTGCCAGCAGCCAAGATTCCCGTCGAGTCCAGCCCCAGCATTTT
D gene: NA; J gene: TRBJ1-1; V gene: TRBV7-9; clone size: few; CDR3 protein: CASSLALGGRTEAFF; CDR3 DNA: TGTGCCAGCAGCTTAGCGCTGGGGGGGCGAACTGAAGCTTTCTTT
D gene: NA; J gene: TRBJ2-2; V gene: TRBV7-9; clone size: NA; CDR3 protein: CASSWGTSGELFF; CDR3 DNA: TGTGCCAGCAGCTGGGGGACATCCGGGGAGCTGTTTTTT
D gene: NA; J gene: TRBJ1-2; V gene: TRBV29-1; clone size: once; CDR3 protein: CSVDSREYGYTF; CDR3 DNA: TGCAGCGTGGATAGCAGGGAGTATGGCTACACCTTC
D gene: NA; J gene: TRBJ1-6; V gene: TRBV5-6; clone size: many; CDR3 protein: CASSLVGRGYAPLHF; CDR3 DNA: TGTGCCAGCAGCTTGGTCGGCAGGGGTTATGCACCCCTCCACTTT
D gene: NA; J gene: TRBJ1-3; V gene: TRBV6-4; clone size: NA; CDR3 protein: CASSRDAISGNTIYF; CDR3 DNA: TGTGCCAGCAGCCGGGACGCAATCTCTGGAAACACCATATATTTT
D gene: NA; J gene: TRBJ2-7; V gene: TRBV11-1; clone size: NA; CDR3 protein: CASSPQASSGYEQYF; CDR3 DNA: TGTGCCAGCAGTCCACAGGCGAGCTCCGGGTACGAGCAGTACTTC
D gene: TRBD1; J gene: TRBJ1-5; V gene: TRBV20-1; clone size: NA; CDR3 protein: CSASRGQGQPQHF; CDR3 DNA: TGCAGTGCTAGTCGGGGACAGGGTCAGCCCCAGCATTTT
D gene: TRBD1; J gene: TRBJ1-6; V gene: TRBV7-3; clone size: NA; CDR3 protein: CASSLTGQQTPLHF; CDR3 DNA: TGTGCCAGCAGCTTAACGGGACAGCAGACACCCCTCCACTTT
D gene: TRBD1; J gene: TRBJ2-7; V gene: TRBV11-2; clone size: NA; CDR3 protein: CASSSSTTGGYEQYF; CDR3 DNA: TGTGCCAGTAGTTCATCTACGACAGGGGGCTACGAGCAGTACTTC
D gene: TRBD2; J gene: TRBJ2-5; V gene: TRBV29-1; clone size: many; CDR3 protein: CSVEGTSGTETQYF; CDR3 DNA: TGCAGCGTTGAAGGGACTAGCGGGACAGAGACCCAGTACTTC
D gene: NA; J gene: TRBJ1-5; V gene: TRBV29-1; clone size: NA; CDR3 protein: CSVALDSNQPQHF; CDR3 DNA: TGCAGCGTTGCTCTTGATAGCAATCAGCCCCAGCATTTT
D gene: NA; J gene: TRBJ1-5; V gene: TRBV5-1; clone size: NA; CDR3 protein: CASSLEANSNQPQHF; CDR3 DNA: TGCGCCAGCAGCTTGGAGGCAAATAGCAATCAGCCCCAGCATTTT
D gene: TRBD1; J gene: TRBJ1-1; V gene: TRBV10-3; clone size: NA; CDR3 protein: CAINGTGLNTEAFF; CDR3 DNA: TGTGCCATCAACGGGACAGGCCTGAACACTGAAGCTTTCTTT
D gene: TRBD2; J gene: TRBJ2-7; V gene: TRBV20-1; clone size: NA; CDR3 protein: CSALAGGRYEQYF; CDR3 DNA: TGCAGTGCTCTGGCGGGGGGGCGGTACGAGCAGTACTTC
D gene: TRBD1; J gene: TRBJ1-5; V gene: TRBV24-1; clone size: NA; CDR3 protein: CASSSTGTSNQPQHF; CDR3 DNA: TGTGCCAGCAGTTCGACAGGGACTAGCAATCAGCCCCAGCATTTT
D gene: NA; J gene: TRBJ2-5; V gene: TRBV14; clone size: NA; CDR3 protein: CASSHRETEETQYF; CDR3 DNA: TGTGCCAGCAGCCATAGGGAGACCGAAGAGACCCAGTACTTC
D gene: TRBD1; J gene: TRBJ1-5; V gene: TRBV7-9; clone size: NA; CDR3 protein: CASSWVDRDNQPQHF; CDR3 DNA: TGTGCCAGCAGTTGGGTCGACAGGGACAATCAGCCCCAGCATTTT
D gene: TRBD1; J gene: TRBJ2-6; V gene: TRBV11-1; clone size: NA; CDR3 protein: CASSTTGTGGAGANVLTF; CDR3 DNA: TGTGCCAGCAGCACGACCGGGACAGGGGGCGCTGGGGCCAACGTCCTGACTTTC
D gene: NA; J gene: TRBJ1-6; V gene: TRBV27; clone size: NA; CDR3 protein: CASSSGYLNSPLHF; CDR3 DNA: TGTGCCAGCAGTTCGGGCTACTTAAACTCACCCCTCCACTTT
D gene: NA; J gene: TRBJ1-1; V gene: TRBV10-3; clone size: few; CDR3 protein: CAISLVGGGESEAFF; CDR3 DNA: TGTGCCATCAGCCTGGTTGGGGGGGGCGAATCTGAAGCTTTCTTT
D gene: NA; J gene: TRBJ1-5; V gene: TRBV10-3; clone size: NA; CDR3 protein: CAISGTSNQPQHF; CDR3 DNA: TGTGCCATCAGTGGGACTAGCAATCAGCCCCAGCATTTT
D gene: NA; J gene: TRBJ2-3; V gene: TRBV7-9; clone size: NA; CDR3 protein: CASGPRTDTQYF; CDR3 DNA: TGTGCCAGCGGACCCCGCACAGATACGCAGTATTTT
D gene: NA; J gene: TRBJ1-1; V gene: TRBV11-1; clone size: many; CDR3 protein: CATALNRDTEAFF; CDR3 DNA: TGTGCCACCGCACTTAACAGGGACACTGAAGCTTTCTTT
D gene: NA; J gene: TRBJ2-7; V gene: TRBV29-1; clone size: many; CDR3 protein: CSAEASHEQYF; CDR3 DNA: TGCAGCGCTGAAGCTAGTCACGAGCAGTACTTC
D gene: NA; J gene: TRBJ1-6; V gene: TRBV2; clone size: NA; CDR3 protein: CASSFSSFYNSPLHF; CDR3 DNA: TGTGCCAGCAGTTTTTCCAGCTTCTATAATTCACCCCTCCACTTT
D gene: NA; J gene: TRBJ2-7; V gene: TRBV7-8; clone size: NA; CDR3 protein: CASGGRGAGEQYF; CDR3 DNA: TGTGCCAGCGGGGGAAGGGGGGCGGGCGAGCAGTACTTC
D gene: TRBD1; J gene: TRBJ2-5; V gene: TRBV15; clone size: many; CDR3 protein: CATSRVGTGLILETQYF; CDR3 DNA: TGTGCCACCAGCAGAGTAGGGACAGGGTTGATTTTGGAGACCCAGTACTTC
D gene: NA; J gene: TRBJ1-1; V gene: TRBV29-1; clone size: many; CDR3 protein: CSVEDRLNTEAFF; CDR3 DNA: TGCAGCGTTGAAGACAGGTTGAACACTGAAGCTTTCTTT
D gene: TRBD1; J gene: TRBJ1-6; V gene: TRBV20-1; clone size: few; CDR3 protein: CSASQGTGYNSPLHF; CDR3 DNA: TGCAGTGCTAGCCAAGGGACAGGCTATAATTCACCCCTCCACTTT
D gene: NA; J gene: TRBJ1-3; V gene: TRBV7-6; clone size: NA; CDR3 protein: CASSLAGHVRSGNTIYF; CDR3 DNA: TGTGCCAGCAGCTTAGCTGGACACGTTCGCTCTGGAAACACCATATATTTT
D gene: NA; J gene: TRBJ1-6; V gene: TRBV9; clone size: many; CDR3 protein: CASTSGDLASPLHF; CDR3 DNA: TGTGCCAGCACCTCCGGGGACCTTGCTTCACCCCTCCACTTT
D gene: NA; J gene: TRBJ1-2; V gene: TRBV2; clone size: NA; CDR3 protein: CASKGPSYGYTF; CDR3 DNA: TGTGCCAGCAAGGGGCCTAGCTATGGCTACACCTTC
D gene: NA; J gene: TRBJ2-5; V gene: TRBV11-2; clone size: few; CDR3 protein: CVSRSDPHATQYF; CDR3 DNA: TGTGTCAGCAGGTCTGACCCGCACGCGACCCAGTACTTC
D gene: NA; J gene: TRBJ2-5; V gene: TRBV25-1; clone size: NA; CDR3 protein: CASSVGTTRETQYF; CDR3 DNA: TGTGCCAGCAGTGTTGGGACAACCCGAGAGACCCAGTACTTC
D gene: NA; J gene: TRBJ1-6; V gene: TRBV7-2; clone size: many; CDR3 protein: CASSLAPIRRPVNSPLHF; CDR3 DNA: TGTGCCAGCAGCTTAGCGCCCATCAGGCGACCAGTTAATTCACCCCTCCACTTT